Reported below is one T cell receptor (beta chain). Its target is unknown. The data stem from a study of shared clonotypes between healthy human individuals. The study, taken as a whole, reports: Across subsets, estimated richness was generally greater for naive than for memory populations. Lower generation probabilities were found for non-shared clonotypes than for those shared by all four donors.

Between the trimmed V and J ends, which lost 7 bases and 1 base, there was a span of 14 bases. CDR1 and CDR2 from the germline V gene are MNHNS and SASEGT. The CDR3 consists of 14 residues. CD45RO-negative CD8 cells positively selected for CCR7 made up the naive population, which excluded terminally differentiated effector memory CD45RA+ cells. In the study's own analysis: There were no quality scores in the junction-only immunoSEQ sequences, so filtering differed. The data were produced by immunoSEQ multiplex PCR, yet TCRdb's version contains in-frame clones alone and is incomplete. The DNA was the basis for D and trimming; V, J and clone size are from that table. The sample lists around 620,000 clones, approximately 95% occurring once.

The source of this sequence is a woman aged 25 to 39 in good health. The sample consisted of naive CD8+ T cells sorted from blood. This chain uses TRBV6-1 with TRBJ2-7; D unclear. The CDR3 DNA reads as TGTGCCAGCAAGTACCTGACACAATCCTACGAGCAGTACTTC. Translating gives CASKYLTQSYEQYF.